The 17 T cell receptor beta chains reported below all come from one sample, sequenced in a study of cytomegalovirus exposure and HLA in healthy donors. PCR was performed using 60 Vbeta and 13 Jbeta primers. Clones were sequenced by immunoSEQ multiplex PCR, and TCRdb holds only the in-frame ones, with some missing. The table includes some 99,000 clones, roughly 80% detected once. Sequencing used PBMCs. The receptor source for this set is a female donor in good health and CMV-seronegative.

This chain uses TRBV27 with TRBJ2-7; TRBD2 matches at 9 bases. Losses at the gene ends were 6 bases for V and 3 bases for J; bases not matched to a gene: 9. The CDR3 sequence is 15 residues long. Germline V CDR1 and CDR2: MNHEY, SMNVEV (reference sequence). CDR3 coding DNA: TGTGCCAGCAGGCGGGGGGGGACTAGCCACTACGAGCAGTACTTC. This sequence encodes CASRRGGTSHYEQYF.

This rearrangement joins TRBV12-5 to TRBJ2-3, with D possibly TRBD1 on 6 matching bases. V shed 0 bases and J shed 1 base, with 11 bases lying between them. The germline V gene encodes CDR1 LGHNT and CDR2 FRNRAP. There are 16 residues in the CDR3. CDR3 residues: CASGLVLGQRTDTQYF. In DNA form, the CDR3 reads TGTGCTAGTGGTTTGGTACTGGGACAACGCACAGATACGCAGTATTTT.

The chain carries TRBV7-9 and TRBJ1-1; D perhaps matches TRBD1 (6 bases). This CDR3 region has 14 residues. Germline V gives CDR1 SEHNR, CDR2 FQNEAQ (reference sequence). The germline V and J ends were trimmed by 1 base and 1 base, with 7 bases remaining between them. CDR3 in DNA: TGTGCCAGCAGCTTAGGGGGACAGAACACTGAAGCTTTCTTT. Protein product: CASSLGGQNTEAFF.

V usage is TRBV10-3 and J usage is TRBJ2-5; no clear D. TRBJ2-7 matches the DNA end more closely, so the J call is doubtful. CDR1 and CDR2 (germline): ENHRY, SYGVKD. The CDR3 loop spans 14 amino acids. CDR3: CAISERGLSYEQYF. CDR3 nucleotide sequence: TGTGCCATCAGTGAGCGAGGCCTATCCTACGAGCAGTACTTC.

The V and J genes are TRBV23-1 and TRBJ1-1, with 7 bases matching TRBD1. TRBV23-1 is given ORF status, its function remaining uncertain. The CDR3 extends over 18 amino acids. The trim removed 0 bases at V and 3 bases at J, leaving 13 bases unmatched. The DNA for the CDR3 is TGCGCCAGCAGTCAATCCGCCATCGACAGGGAAAAATACACTGAAGCTTTCTTT. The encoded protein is CASSQSAIDREKYTEAFF.

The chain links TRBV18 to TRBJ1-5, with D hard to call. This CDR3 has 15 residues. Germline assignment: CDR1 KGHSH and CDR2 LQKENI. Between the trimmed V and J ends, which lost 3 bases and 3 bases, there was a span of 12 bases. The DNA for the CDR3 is TGTGCCAGCTCACCGGAGGGTTATGACAATCAGCCCCAGCATTTT. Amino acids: CASSPEGYDNQPQHF.

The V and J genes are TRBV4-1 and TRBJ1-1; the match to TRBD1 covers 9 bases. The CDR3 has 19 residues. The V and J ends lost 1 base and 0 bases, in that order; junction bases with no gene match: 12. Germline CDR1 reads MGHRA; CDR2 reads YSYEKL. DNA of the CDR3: TGCGCCAGCAGCCAAGTACAACAGGGGGCGGTCTTAATGAACACTGAAGCTTTCTTT. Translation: CASSQVQQGAVLMNTEAFF.

Written as DNA, the CDR3 is TGTGCCAGCAGCCCAGGTCCGGGACTTCCCTACGAGCAGTACTTC. Protein: CASSPGPGLPYEQYF. The J gene is TRBJ2-7, the V gene TRBV7-2, with a possible D match to TRBD2 (6 bases). Germline CDR1 reads SGHTA; CDR2 reads FQGNSA. V was clipped by 5 bases and J by 2 bases, with 16 bases between them. The CDR3 sequence is 15 residues long. Combining the CDR3 with reference TRBV7-2 and TRBJ2-7 gives the whole variable domain GAGVSQSPSNKVTEKGKDVELRCDPISGHTALYWYRQSLGQGLEFLIYFQGNSAPDKSGLPSDRFSAERTGGSVSTLTIQRTQQEDSAVYLCASSPGPGLPYEQYFGPGTRLTVT.

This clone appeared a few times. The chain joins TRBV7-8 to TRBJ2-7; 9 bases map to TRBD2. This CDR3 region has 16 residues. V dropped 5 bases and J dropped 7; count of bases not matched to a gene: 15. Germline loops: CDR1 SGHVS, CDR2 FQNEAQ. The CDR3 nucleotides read TGTGCCAGCAGCGGGGGCTCGCGGGAGGGCCGAGGTGAGCAGTACTTC. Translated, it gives CASSGGSREGRGEQYF.

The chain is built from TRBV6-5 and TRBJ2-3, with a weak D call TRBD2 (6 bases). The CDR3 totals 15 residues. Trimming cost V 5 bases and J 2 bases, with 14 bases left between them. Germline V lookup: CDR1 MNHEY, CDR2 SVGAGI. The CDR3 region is CASSGRGEPTDTQYF. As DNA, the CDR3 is TGTGCCAGCAGTGGCCGCGGGGAACCCACAGATACGCAGTATTTT.

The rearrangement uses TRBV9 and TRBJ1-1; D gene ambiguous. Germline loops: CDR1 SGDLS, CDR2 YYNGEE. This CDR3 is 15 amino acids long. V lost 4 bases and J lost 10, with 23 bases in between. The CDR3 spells CASSRGPNSALVAFF. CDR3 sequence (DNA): TGTGCCAGCAGCCGCGGCCCGAACTCCGCTCTTGTAGCTTTCTTT.

CDR3 loop: CASREYGEQFF. The CDR3 nucleotides are TGTGCCAGCAGGGAGTATGGTGAGCAGTTCTTC. The chain couples TRBV7-2 to TRBJ2-1; D is unresolved. Between the trimmed V and J ends, which lost 6 bases and 9 bases, there was a span of 9 bases. This CDR3 region has 11 residues. The germline gives CDR1 SGHTA, CDR2 FQGNSA.

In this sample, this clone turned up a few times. This CDR3 is CASSYETGSYEQYF. DNA of the CDR3: TGTGCCAGCAGTTACGAGACAGGGAGCTACGAGCAGTACTTC. The chain employs TRBV6-5 and TRBJ2-7; TRBD1 matches at 7 bases. The CDR3 totals 14 residues. Germline V gives CDR1 MNHEY, CDR2 SVGAGI. V lost 2 bases, J lost 3 bases, and 4 bases stayed unmatched.

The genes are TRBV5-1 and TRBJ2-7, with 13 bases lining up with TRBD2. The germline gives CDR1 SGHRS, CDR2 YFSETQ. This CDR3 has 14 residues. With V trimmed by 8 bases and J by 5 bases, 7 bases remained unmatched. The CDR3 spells CASSGTSGNHEQYF. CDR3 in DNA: TGCGCCAGTTCCGGGACTAGCGGGAACCACGAGCAGTACTTC.

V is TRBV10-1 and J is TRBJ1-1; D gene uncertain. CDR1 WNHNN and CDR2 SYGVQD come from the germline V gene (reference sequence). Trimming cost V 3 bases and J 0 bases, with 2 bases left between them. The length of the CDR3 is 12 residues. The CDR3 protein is CASSDLNTEAFF. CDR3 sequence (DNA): TGCGCCAGCAGTGACTTGAACACTGAAGCTTTCTTT.

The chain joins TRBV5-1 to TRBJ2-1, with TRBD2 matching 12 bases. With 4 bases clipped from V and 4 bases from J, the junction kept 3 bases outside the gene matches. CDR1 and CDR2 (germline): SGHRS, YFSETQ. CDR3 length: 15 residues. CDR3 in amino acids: CASSGGLAGYNEQFF. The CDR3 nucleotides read TGCGCCAGCAGCGGAGGACTAGCGGGATACAATGAGCAGTTCTTC.

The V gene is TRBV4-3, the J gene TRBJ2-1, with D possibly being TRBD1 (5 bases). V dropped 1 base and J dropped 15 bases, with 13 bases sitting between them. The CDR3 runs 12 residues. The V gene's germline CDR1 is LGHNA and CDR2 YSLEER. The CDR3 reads CASSQVQARLFF. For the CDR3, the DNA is TGCGCCAGCAGCCAAGTACAGGCGAGGTTGTTCTTC.